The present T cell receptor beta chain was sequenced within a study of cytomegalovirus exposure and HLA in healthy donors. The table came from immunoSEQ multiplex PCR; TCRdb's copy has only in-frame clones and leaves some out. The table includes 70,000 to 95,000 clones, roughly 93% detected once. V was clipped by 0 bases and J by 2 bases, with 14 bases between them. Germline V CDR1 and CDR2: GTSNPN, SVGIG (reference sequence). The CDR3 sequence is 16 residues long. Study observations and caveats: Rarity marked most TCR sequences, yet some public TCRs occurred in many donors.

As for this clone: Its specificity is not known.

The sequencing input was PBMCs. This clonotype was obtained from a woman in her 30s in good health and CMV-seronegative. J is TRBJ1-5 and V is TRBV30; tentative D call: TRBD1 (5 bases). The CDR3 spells CAWSVPRQGGNQPQHF. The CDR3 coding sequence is TGTGCCTGGAGTGTCCCCCGGCAGGGTGGCAATCAGCCCCAGCATTTT. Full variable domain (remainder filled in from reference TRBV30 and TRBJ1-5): SQTIHQWPATLVQPVGSPLSLECTVEGTSNPNLYWYRQAAGRGLQLLFYSVGIGQISSEVPQNLSASRPQDRQFILSSKKLLLSDSGFYLCAWSVPRQGGNQPQHFGDGTRLSIL.